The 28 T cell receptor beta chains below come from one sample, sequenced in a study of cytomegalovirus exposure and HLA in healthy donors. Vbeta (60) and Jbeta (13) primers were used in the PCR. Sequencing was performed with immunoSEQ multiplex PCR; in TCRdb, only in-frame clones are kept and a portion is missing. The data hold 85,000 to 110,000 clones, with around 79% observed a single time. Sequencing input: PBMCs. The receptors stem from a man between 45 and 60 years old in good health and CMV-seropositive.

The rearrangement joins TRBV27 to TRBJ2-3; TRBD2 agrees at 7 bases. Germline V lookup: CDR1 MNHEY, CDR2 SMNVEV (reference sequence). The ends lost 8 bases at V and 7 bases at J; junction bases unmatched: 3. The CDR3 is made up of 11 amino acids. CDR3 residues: CASGGGNTQYF. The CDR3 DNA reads TGTGCCAGCGGGGGGGGGAATACGCAGTATTTT.

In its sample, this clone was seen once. The DNA for the CDR3 is TGCGCCAGCAGCGTTCCAGCGGGAGGGCCAGATGAGCAGTTCTTC. Translation: CASSVPAGGPDEQFF. The chain uses TRBV5-1 and TRBJ2-1; the match to TRBD2 covers 10 bases. This CDR3 spans 15 amino acids. Per germline, CDR1 SGHRS and CDR2 YFSETQ. V lost 4 bases to trimming and J lost 8 bases; unmatched junction nucleotides: 9.

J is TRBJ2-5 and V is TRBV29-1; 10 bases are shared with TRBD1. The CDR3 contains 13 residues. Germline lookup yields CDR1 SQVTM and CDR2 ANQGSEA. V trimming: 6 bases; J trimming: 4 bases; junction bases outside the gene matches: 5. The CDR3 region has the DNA TGCAGCGTCAGGACAGGGGGGGGAGAGACCCAGTACTTC. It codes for CSVRTGGGETQYF.

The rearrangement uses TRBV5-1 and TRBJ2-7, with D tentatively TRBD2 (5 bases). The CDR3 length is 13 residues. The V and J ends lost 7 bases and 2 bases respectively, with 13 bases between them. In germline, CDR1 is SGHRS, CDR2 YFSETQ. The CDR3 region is CASRSTTTYEQYF. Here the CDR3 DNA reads TGCGCCAGCCGTTCGACTACGACCTACGAGCAGTACTTC.

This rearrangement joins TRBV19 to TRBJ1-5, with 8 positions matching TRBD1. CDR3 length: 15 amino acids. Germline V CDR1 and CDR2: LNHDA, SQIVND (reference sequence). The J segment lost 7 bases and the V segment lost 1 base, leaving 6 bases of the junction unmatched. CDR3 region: CASSIGQGADQPQHF. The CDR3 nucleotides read TGTGCCAGTAGTATAGGGCAGGGGGCAGACCAGCCCCAGCATTTT.

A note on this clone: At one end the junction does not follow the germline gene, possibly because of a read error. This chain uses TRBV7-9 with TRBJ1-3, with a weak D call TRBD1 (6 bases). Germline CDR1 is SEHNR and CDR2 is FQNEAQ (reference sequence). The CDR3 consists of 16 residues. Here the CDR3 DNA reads TGTTCCAGCAGCGTACCCAGGGGACCGGCTGGAAACACCATATATTTT. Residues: CSSSVPRGPAGNTIYF. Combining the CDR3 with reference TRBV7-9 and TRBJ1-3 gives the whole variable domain DTGVSQNPRHKITKRGQNVTFRCDPISEHNRLYWYRQTLGQGPEFLTYFQNEAQLEKSRLLSDRFSAERPKGSFSTLEIQRTEQGDSAMYLCSSSVPRGPAGNTIYFGEGSWLTVV.

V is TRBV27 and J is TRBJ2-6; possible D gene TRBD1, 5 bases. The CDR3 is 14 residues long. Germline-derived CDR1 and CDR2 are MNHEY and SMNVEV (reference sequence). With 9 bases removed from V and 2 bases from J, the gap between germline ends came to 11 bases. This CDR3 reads CASKPGTGANVLTF. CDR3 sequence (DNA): TGTGCCAGTAAACCAGGGACTGGGGCCAACGTCCTGACTTTC.

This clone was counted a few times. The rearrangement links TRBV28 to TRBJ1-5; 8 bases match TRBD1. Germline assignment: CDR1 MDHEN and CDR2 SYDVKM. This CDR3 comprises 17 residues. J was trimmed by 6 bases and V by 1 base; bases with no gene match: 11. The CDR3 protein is CASSLLSAQGAGQPQHF. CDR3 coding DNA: TGTGCCAGCAGTTTATTGTCGGCCCAGGGGGCCGGTCAGCCCCAGCATTTT.

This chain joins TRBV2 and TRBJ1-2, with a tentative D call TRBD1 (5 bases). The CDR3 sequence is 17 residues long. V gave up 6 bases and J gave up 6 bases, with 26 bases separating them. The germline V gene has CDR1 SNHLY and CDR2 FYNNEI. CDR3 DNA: TGTGCCAGCAGCGCCCCAGGGATGCGGGGGGTAGGGGATGGCTACACCTTC. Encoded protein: CASSAPGMRGVGDGYTF. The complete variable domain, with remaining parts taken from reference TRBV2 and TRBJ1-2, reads EPEVTQTPSHQVTQMGQEVILRCVPISNHLYFYWYRQILGQKVEFLVSFYNNEISEKSEIFDDQFSVERPDGSNFTLKIRSTKLEDSAMYFCASSAPGMRGVGDGYTFGSGTRLTVV.

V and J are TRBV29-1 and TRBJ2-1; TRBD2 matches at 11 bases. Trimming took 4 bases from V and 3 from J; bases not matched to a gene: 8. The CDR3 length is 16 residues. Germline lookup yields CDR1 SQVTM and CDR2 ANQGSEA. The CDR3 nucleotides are TGCAGCGTTGGAAGGGTAGCGGGAGGGGACTACAATGAGCAGTTCTTC. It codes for CSVGRVAGGDYNEQFF.

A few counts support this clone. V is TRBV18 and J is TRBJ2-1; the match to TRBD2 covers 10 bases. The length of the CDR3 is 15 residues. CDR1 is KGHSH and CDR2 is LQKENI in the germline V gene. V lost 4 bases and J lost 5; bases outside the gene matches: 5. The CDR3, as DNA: TGTGCCAGCTCACTCGGACTAGCGGAGAACAATGAGCAGTTCTTC. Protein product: CASSLGLAENNEQFF.

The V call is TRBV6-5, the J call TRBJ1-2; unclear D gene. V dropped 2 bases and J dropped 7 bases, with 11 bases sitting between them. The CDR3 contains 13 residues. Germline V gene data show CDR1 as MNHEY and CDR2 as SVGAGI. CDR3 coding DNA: TGTGCCAGCAGTTACGGAGGTTTGCTTGGCTACACCTTC. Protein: CASSYGGLLGYTF.

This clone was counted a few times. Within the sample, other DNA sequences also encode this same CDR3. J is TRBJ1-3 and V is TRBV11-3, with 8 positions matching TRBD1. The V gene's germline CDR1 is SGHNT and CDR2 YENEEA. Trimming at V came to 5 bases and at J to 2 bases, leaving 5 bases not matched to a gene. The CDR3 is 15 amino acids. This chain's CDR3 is CASSPGQGPGNTIYF. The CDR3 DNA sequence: TGTGCCAGCAGCCCCGGACAGGGTCCTGGAAACACCATATATTTT. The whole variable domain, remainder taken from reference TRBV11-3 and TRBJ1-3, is EAGVVQSPRYKIIEKKQPVAFWCNPISGHNTLYWYLQNLGQGPELLIRYENEEAVDDSQLPKDRFSAERLKGVDSTLKIQPAELGDSAVYLCASSPGQGPGNTIYFGEGSWLTVV.

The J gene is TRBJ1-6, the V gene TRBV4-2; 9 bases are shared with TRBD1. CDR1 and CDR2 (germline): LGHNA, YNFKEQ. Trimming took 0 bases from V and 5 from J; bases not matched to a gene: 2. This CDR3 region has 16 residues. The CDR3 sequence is CASSQDGTGNNSPLHF. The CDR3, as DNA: TGTGCCAGCAGCCAAGATGGGACAGGGAATAATTCACCCCTCCACTTT.

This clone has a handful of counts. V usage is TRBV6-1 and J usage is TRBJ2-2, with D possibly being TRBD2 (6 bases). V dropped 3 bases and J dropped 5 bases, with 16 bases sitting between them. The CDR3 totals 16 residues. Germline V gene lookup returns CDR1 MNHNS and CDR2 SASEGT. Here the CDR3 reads CASSDSGTPETGELFF. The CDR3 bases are TGTGCCAGCAGTGATTCCGGGACTCCCGAAACCGGGGAGCTGTTTTTT.

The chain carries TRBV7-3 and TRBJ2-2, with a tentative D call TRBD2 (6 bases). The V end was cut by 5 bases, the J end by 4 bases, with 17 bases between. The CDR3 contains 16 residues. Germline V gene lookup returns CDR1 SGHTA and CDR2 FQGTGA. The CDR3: CASSPLASPSTGELFF. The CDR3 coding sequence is TGTGCCAGCAGCCCTCTAGCGAGCCCAAGCACCGGGGAGCTGTTTTTT.

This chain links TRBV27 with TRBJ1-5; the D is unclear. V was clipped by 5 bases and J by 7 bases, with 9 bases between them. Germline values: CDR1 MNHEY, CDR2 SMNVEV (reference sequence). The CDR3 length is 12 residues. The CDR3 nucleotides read TGTGCCAGCAGTGTTTTGGGCCAGCCCCAGCATTTT. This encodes CASSVLGQPQHF.

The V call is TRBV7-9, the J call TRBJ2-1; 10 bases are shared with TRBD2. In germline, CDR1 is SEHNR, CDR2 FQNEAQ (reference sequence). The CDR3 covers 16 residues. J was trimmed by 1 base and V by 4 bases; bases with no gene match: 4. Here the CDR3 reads CASSSDSGRSYNEQFF. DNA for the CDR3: TGTGCCAGCAGCTCCGATAGCGGGAGGTCCTACAATGAGCAGTTCTTC.

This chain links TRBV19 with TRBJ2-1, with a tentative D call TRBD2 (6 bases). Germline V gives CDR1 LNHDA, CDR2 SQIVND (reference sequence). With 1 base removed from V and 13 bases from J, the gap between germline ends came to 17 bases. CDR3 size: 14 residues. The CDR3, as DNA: TGTGCCAGTAGTATAGGAAGACTAGAGGCGATCCAGTTCTTC. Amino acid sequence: CASSIGRLEAIQFF.

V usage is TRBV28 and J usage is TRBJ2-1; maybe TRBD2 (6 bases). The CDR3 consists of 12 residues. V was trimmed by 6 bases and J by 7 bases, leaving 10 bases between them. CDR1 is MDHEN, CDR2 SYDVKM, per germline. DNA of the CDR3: TGTGCCAGCAGACTAGCCGGAAATGAGCAGTTCTTC. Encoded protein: CASRLAGNEQFF.

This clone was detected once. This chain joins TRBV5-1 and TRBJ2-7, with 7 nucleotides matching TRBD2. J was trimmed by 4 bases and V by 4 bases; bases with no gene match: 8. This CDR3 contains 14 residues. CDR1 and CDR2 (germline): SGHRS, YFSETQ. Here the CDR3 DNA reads TGCGCCAGCAGCGTTGGACTAGAAGGATACGAGCAGTACTTC. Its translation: CASSVGLEGYEQYF.

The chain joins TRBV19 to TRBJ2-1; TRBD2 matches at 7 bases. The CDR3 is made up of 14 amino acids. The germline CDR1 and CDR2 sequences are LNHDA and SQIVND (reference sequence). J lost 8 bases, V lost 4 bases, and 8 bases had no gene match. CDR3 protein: CASSKGTNKDEQFF. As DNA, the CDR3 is TGTGCCAGTAGTAAGGGGACTAATAAAGATGAGCAGTTCTTC. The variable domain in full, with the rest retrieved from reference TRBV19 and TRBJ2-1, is DGGITQSPKYLFRKEGQNVTLSCEQNLNHDAMYWYRQDPGQGLRLIYYSQIVNDFQKGDIAEGYSVSREKKESFPLTVTSAQKNPTAFYLCASSKGTNKDEQFFGPGTRLTVL.

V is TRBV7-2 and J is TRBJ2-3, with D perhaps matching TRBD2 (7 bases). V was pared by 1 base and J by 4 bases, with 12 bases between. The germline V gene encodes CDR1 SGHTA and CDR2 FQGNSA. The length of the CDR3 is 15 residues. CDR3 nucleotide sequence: TGTGCCAGCAGCTTAGGGGGGGCGGGAGCAGATACGCAGTATTTT. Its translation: CASSLGGAGADTQYF.

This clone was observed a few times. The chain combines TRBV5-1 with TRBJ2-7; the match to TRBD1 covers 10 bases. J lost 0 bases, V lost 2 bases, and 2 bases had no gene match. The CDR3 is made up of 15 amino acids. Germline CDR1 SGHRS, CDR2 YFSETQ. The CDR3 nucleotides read TGCGCCAGCAGCTTAAGGGACAGGGGCTCCTACGAGCAGTACTTC. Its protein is CASSLRDRGSYEQYF.

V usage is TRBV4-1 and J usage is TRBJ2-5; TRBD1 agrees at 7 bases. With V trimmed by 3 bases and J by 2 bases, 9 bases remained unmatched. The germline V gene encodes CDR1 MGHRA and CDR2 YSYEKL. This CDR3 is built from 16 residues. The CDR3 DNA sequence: TGCGCCAGCAGCCATCCAACCGGGACAGCTCAAGAGACCCAGTACTTC. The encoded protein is CASSHPTGTAQETQYF.

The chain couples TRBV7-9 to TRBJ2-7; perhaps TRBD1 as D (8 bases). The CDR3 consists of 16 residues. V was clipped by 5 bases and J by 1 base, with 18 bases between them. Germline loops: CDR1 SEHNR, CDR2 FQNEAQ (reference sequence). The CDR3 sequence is CASSALNRGGSYEQYF. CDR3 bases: TGTGCCAGCAGCGCACTAAACAGGGGGGGTTCCTACGAGCAGTACTTC.

The CDR3 DNA follows: TGCGCCAGCAGCCGGGGTAGCGGGAGGGATGGATCCTACGAGCAGTACTTC. Its protein product is CASSRGSGRDGSYEQYF. The genes are TRBV5-1 and TRBJ2-7; 11 nucleotides agree with TRBD2. The ends lost 4 bases at V and 1 base at J; junction bases unmatched: 10. Germline CDR1 is SGHRS and CDR2 is YFSETQ. The CDR3 extends over 17 amino acids.

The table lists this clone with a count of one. The CDR3 sequence: CASSPTADRAEQYF. For the CDR3, the DNA is TGTGCCAGCAGCCCCACCGCAGACAGGGCCGAGCAGTACTTC. The gene calls are TRBV7-3 and TRBJ2-7, with 7 bases matching TRBD1. CDR1 and CDR2 from the germline V gene are SGHTA and FQGTGA. This CDR3 has 14 amino acids. The V and J ends lost 5 bases and 6 bases, in that order; junction bases with no gene match: 10.